A selection of T cell receptor beta chains follows, all from one sample in a study of glioma-infiltrating T cells. TCRdb redid the calling of the multiplex PCR reads with MiXCR, one entry per CDR3 protein. The sample has some 110,000 distinct CDR3 sequences, roughly 23% seen once; the top ten hold 13% to 15%. The sequencing input was glioma tissue, nonneoplastic brain tissue, or PBMCs (not recorded which). The source is a human donor with low-grade glioma or glioblastoma, undergoing nonglioma brain surgery, or in good health (not recorded which). Both conserved end residues are part of each CDR3. D genes are given only for firm matches. A row's size may be missing; if present it is once, few, many or a size class.

D: .
J: TRBJ2-3
V: TRBV12-3/TRBV12-4
size: .
DNA: TGTGCCAGCAGACAGGGTGCAGATACGCAGTATTTT
CDR3: CASRQGADTQYF

D: .
J: TRBJ1-5
V: TRBV29-1
size: few
DNA: TGCAGCGTTGGAACGGAGATTCATCAGCCCCAGCATTTT
CDR3: CSVGTEIHQPQHF

D: .
J: TRBJ2-1
V: TRBV14
size: many
DNA: TGTGCCAGCAGCCAAGAAGTAGGTGAGCAGTTCTTC
CDR3: CASSQEVGEQFF

D: TRBD2
J: TRBJ2-3
V: TRBV4-3
size: few
DNA: TGCGCCAGCAGCCAGGGACTAGAAGCAGATACGCAGTATTTT
CDR3: CASSQGLEADTQYF

D: TRBD2
J: TRBJ2-3
V: TRBV19
size: many
DNA: TGTGCCAGTAGTTCACCCGGACTAGGGGGCACAGATACGCAGTATTTT
CDR3: CASSSPGLGGTDTQYF

D: TRBD2
J: TRBJ2-3
V: TRBV24-1
size: many
DNA: TGTGCCACCAGTGATGAGGGTGGTAGCGGGGGAACAGATACGCAGTATTTT
CDR3: CATSDEGGSGGTDTQYF

D: .
J: TRBJ1-5
V: TRBV20-1
size: many
DNA: TGCAGTGCTAGAACCGGGGAAGGTAGCAATCAGCCCCAGCATTTT
CDR3: CSARTGEGSNQPQHF

D: .
J: TRBJ1-5
V: TRBV19
size: many
DNA: TGTGCCAGTACCATAGCCAGCAGAAGCAATCAGCCCCAGCATTTT
CDR3: CASTIASRSNQPQHF

D: .
J: TRBJ2-7
V: TRBV11-1
size: many
DNA: TGTGCCAGCAGCATCAGGGGGGCCTACTCCTACGAGCAGTACTTC
CDR3: CASSIRGAYSYEQYF

D: .
J: TRBJ1-5
V: TRBV6-2/TRBV6-3
size: many
DNA: TGTGCCAGCACCACTGGTTATGGGGCTGGTCAGCCCCAGCATTTT
CDR3: CASTTGYGAGQPQHF

D: .
J: TRBJ2-7
V: TRBV4-1
size: many
DNA: TGCGCCAGCCGATCGATTGGGGGAGCGGGTTACGAGCAGTACTTC
CDR3: CASRSIGGAGYEQYF

D: .
J: TRBJ1-1
V: TRBV7-8
size: many
DNA: TGTGCCAGCGACCCTCGGGACAAGAACACTGAAGCTTTCTTT
CDR3: CASDPRDKNTEAFF

D: .
J: TRBJ1-2
V: TRBV20-1
size: once
DNA: TGCAGTGCTGGGACAAAATCTAACTATGGCTACACCTTC
CDR3: CSAGTKSNYGYTF

D: .
J: TRBJ2-5
V: TRBV27
size: many
DNA: TGTGCCAGCAGTTTGGGTCCTAGCCGAAACCAAGAGACCCAGTACTTC
CDR3: CASSLGPSRNQETQYF

D: .
J: TRBJ2-3
V: TRBV7-3
size: many
DNA: TGTGCCAGCAGCCCAATGCCCACCACAGATACGCAGTATTTT
CDR3: CASSPMPTTDTQYF

D: .
J: TRBJ2-5
V: TRBV3-1
size: .
DNA: TGTGCCAGCAGCCAACGCCCCGGAAGGTATCAAGAGACCCAGTACTTC
CDR3: CASSQRPGRYQETQYF

D: .
J: TRBJ2-3
V: TRBV7-2
size: many
DNA: TGTGCCAGCAGCTTCAGGGACGTTGGAGATACGCAGTATTTT
CDR3: CASSFRDVGDTQYF

D: TRBD2
J: TRBJ2-7
V: TRBV6-1
size: many
DNA: TGTGCCAGCAGTCCGGGGGGAGTGCCCGAGCAGTACTTC
CDR3: CASSPGGVPEQYF

D: .
J: TRBJ2-3
V: TRBV7-2
size: .
DNA: TGTGCCAGCAGCATAGCCCTGGACGCCCAGGATTTT
CDR3: CASSIALDAQDF

D: TRBD2
J: TRBJ2-3
V: TRBV24-1
size: many
DNA: TGTGCCACCAGTGATCCCCTAGCGGGAGGGGATACAGATACGCAGTATTTT
CDR3: CATSDPLAGGDTDTQYF

D: TRBD2
J: TRBJ2-7
V: TRBV12-3/TRBV12-4
size: few
DNA: TGTGCCAGCAGTTTCTGGACTAGCGGGATCGACGAGCAGTACTTC
CDR3: CASSFWTSGIDEQYF

D: .
J: TRBJ1-4
V: TRBV4-1
size: many
DNA: TGCGCCAGCAGCCAAACTGGAATAACGAATGAAAAACTGTTTTTT
CDR3: CASSQTGITNEKLFF

D: .
J: TRBJ1-2
V: TRBV9
size: .
DNA: TGTGCCAGCAGCGTGGGACCGACCTATGGCTACACCTTC
CDR3: CASSVGPTYGYTF

D: TRBD2
J: TRBJ2-7
V: TRBV20-1
size: many
DNA: TGCAGTGCCACGACGGGAGGTCCCTACGAGCAGTACTTC
CDR3: CSATTGGPYEQYF

D: .
J: TRBJ2-3
V: TRBV12-3/TRBV12-4
size: .
DNA: TGTGCCAGCAGTTTACGGACAAGCACAGATACGCAGTATTTT
CDR3: CASSLRTSTDTQYF

D: TRBD1
J: TRBJ2-2
V: TRBV19
size: few
DNA: TGTGCCAGTAGTACGACAGGGGACGGGGAGCTGTTTTTT
CDR3: CASSTTGDGELFF

D: .
J: TRBJ1-1
V: TRBV3-1
size: .
DNA: TGTGCCAGCAGCCGTCAGGGAGAAAGGGAAGCTTTCTTT
CDR3: CASSRQGEREAFF

D: .
J: TRBJ1-5
V: TRBV4-1
size: many
DNA: TGCGCCAGCAGCCCTCAACAGGCCGTACAAAATCAGCCCCAGCATTTT
CDR3: CASSPQQAVQNQPQHF

D: TRBD2
J: TRBJ2-2
V: TRBV7-2
size: many
DNA: TGTGCCAGCAGCCGCCGACTAGCGGGAGGGCCGAACACCGGGGAGCTGTTTTTT
CDR3: CASSRRLAGGPNTGELFF

D: .
J: TRBJ1-1
V: TRBV27
size: many
DNA: TGTGCCAGCAGTTTTGACATGAACACTGAAGCTTTCTTT
CDR3: CASSFDMNTEAFF

D: .
J: TRBJ1-5
V: TRBV19
size: .
DNA: TGTGCCAGTAGAGACAGGTGGGATAGCAATCAGCCCCAGCATTTT
CDR3: CASRDRWDSNQPQHF